These 27 T cell receptor beta chains came from one sample sequenced in a study of blood T cell repertoires in COVID-19. Some clones are missing from TCRdb's copy, which holds only in-frame ones; the method was immunoSEQ multiplex PCR. Among around 140,000 clones listed, 88% were seen once. Sample: peripheral blood. Every receptor here comes from a man aged 65-85 years with active COVID-19.

V is TRBV4-1 and J is TRBJ2-5; TRBD1 is a possible D gene (6 bases). This CDR3 spans 15 amino acids. Trimming took off 4 bases at V and 2 bases at J, with 14 bases between the two ends. CDR1 and CDR2 (germline): MGHRA, YSYEKL. The CDR3 loop reads CASSLNRVDQETQYF. The CDR3 DNA is TGCGCCAGCAGCCTCAACAGGGTTGATCAAGAGACCCAGTACTTC.

The genes are TRBV27 and TRBJ2-7; 10 nucleotides line up with TRBD1. The germline V gene encodes CDR1 MNHEY and CDR2 SMNVEV (reference sequence). V gave up 5 bases and J gave up 6 bases; unmatched junction bases: 7. This CDR3 region has 14 residues. The CDR3 reads CASSLRQGAREQYF. The CDR3 nucleotides are TGTGCCAGCAGTCTCCGACAGGGGGCGCGCGAGCAGTACTTC.

The rearrangement links TRBV19 to TRBJ2-1; 14 bases agree with TRBD2. The CDR3 is 16 amino acids. Germline CDR1 reads LNHDA; CDR2 reads SQIVND (reference sequence). The J segment lost 6 bases and the V segment lost 7 bases, leaving 8 bases of the junction unmatched. The CDR3 DNA is TGTGCCAGTACTAGTCGGACTAGCGGGGGGTTCAATGAGCAGTTCTTC. Its protein product is CASTSRTSGGFNEQFF.

V and J are TRBV5-1 and TRBJ2-3; 9 positions match TRBD1. This CDR3 spans 14 amino acids. Germline-derived CDR1 and CDR2 are SGHRS and YFSETQ. V shed 4 bases and J 3 bases; nucleotides not matched to a gene: 3. DNA of the CDR3: TGCGCCAGCAGCGGGACAGGGAGGACAGATACGCAGTATTTT. Translated, it gives CASSGTGRTDTQYF.

This rearrangement joins TRBV25-1 to TRBJ2-1, with D possibly matching TRBD1 (6 bases). The V end was cut by 3 bases, the J end by 2 bases, with 20 bases between. The CDR3 loop spans 18 amino acids. From germline, CDR1 is MGHDK and CDR2 SYGVNS. CDR3 nucleotides: TGTGCCAGCAGTGACCCTACCCAGGGGCCTGTGCCCTACAATGAGCAGTTCTTC. Amino acids: CASSDPTQGPVPYNEQFF.

This chain uses TRBV4-2 with TRBJ1-5, with D possibly TRBD1 on 6 matching bases. V was clipped by 0 bases and J by 3 bases, with 9 bases between them. This CDR3 is 15 amino acids long. Germline V gene sequence: CDR1 LGHNA, CDR2 YNFKEQ. The CDR3 region has the DNA TGTGCCAGCAGCCAAGAAGGACAGTTCAATCAGCCCCAGCATTTT. Translation gives CASSQEGQFNQPQHF.

This clone has just a few counts. This chain connects TRBV18 to TRBJ2-7, with 7 bases lining up with TRBD1. The V and J ends lost 0 bases and 4 bases, in that order; junction bases with no gene match: 3. Germline CDR1 reads KGHSH; CDR2 reads LQKENI. This CDR3 contains 14 residues. CDR3 sequence reads: CASSPPRGLYEQYF. CDR3 nucleotides: TGTGCCAGCTCACCACCCAGGGGGTTGTACGAGCAGTACTTC.

The V call is TRBV9, the J call TRBJ1-3, with a tentative D call TRBD1 (6 bases). The CDR3 has 17 amino acids. The germline V and J ends were trimmed by 0 bases and 4 bases, with 17 bases remaining between them. CDR1 and CDR2 (germline): SGDLS, YYNGEE. The CDR3 region is CASSVGAQGKVGNTIYF. The CDR3 DNA reads as TGTGCCAGCAGCGTAGGAGCTCAGGGGAAAGTAGGAAACACCATATATTTT.

To note about this clone: This sample also contains other DNA sequences that code for the same CDR3. The gene calls are TRBV9 and TRBJ2-7, with D perhaps TRBD2 (5 bases). Germline V gene lookup returns CDR1 SGDLS and CDR2 YYNGEE. This CDR3 has 14 residues. V dropped 0 bases and J dropped 2 bases, with 9 bases sitting between them. This chain's CDR3 is CASSVGVGAYEQYF. The CDR3 coding sequence is TGTGCCAGCAGCGTAGGGGTGGGAGCCTACGAGCAGTACTTC.

V and J are TRBV15 and TRBJ2-5, with unresolved D. Between the trimmed V and J ends, which lost 1 base and 1 base, there was a span of 10 bases. The CDR3 is made up of 15 amino acids. Germline V gene sequence: CDR1 LNHNV, CDR2 YYDKDF (reference sequence). CDR3 in amino acids: CATSRGSQSQETQYF. CDR3 DNA: TGTGCCACCAGCAGAGGGAGCCAGTCCCAAGAGACCCAGTACTTC.

This chain joins TRBV7-2 and TRBJ2-5; 10 bases align to TRBD1. This CDR3 is 14 amino acids long. V shed 5 bases, J shed 5 bases, and the junction held 5 bases outside the gene matches. The germline V gene has CDR1 SGHTA and CDR2 FQGNSA. Written as DNA, the CDR3 is TGTGCCAGCAGCGCAATGGGACAGGGGGAGACCCAGTACTTC. Translated, it gives CASSAMGQGETQYF. The variable domain in full, completed from reference TRBV7-2 and TRBJ2-5, reads GAGVSQSPSNKVTEKGKDVELRCDPISGHTALYWYRQSLGQGLEFLIYFQGNSAPDKSGLPSDRFSAERTGGSVSTLTIQRTQQEDSAVYLCASSAMGQGETQYFGPGTRLLVL.

The chain uses TRBV4-2 and TRBJ2-4; TRBD2 might be the D (6 bases). Germline assignment: CDR1 LGHNA and CDR2 YNFKEQ. Trimming cost V 0 bases and J 8 bases, with 11 bases left between them. The CDR3 has 14 residues. The CDR3 here is CASSQEQWGDIQYF. DNA of the CDR3: TGTGCCAGCAGCCAAGAACAGTGGGGGGACATTCAGTACTTC.

The J gene is TRBJ2-3, the V gene TRBV30, with 10 nucleotides matching TRBD2. J was trimmed by 3 bases and V by 2 bases; bases with no gene match: 2. This CDR3 spans 14 amino acids. Germline CDR1 and CDR2: GTSNPN and SVGIG (reference sequence). CDR3 region: CAWSTLAGTDTQYF. The CDR3 DNA is TGTGCCTGGAGTACACTAGCGGGGACAGATACGCAGTATTTT.

This sequence joins TRBV4-3 and TRBJ2-5; 7 bases map to TRBD2. The trim removed 0 bases at V and 5 bases at J, leaving 6 bases unmatched. The CDR3 consists of 15 residues. Germline V gives CDR1 LGHNA, CDR2 YSLEER. The CDR3: CASSQERVGGETQYF. DNA for the CDR3: TGCGCCAGCAGCCAAGAAAGAGTCGGGGGGGAGACCCAGTACTTC.

This clone was observed a few times. This chain links TRBV2 with TRBJ1-5; 7 nucleotides align to TRBD1. J gave up 9 bases and V 1 base, and 9 bases lay outside the gene matches. This CDR3 region has 15 residues. Looked up from germline, CDR1 is SNHLY and CDR2 is FYNNEI. In DNA form, the CDR3 reads TGTGCCAGCAGTGAAGGGGCACAGGGGAGATGGCCCCAGCATTTT. Its translation: CASSEGAQGRWPQHF.

This rearrangement joins TRBV9 to TRBJ2-1, with a possible D match to TRBD1 (5 bases). Germline CDR1 SGDLS, CDR2 YYNGEE. The length of the CDR3 is 19 residues. The V end lost 0 bases, the J end lost 4 bases, and 23 bases lay between the germline ends. The CDR3 sequence: CASSVVDNRPRALYNEQFF. Written as DNA, the CDR3 is TGTGCCAGCAGCGTAGTGGACAACCGGCCTCGAGCTCTATACAATGAGCAGTTCTTC. Complete variable domain (other parts from reference TRBV9 and TRBJ2-1): DSGVTQTPKHLITATGQRVTLRCSPRSGDLSVYWYQQSLDQGLQFLIQYYNGEERAKGNILERFSAQQFPDLHSELNLSSLELGDSALYFCASSVVDNRPRALYNEQFFGPGTRLTVL.

V is TRBV6-6 and J is TRBJ1-5; 7 bases fit TRBD1. Germline-derived CDR1 and CDR2 are MNHNY and SVGAGI (reference sequence). The CDR3 has 13 residues. V trimming: 8 bases; J trimming: 3 bases; junction bases outside the gene matches: 4. The CDR3 here is CASVDRDNQPQHF. Written as DNA, the CDR3 is TGTGCCAGCGTAGACAGGGACAATCAGCCCCAGCATTTT.

The chain employs TRBV14 and TRBJ1-1; the D is unclear. Trimming removed 2 bases at V and 4 bases at J, with 8 bases between. Germline assignment: CDR1 SGHDN and CDR2 FVKESK. This CDR3 comprises 13 residues. The CDR3 DNA reads TGTGCCAGCAGCCAACAGGTGGCCACTGAAGCTTTCTTT. Amino acid sequence: CASSQQVATEAFF.

The rearrangement uses TRBV28 and TRBJ1-5, with 9 bases matching TRBD1. V trimming: 2 bases; J trimming: 6 bases; junction bases outside the gene matches: 2. The CDR3 loop spans 14 amino acids. Germline V CDR1 and CDR2: MDHEN, SYDVKM. As DNA, the CDR3 is TGTGCCAGCAGTTTAACGACAGGGGGTCAGCCCCAGCATTTT. This translates into CASSLTTGGQPQHF.

The chain uses TRBV27 and TRBJ2-7; D may be TRBD1 (6 bases). Germline-derived CDR1 and CDR2 are MNHEY and SMNVEV (reference sequence). The CDR3 runs to 16 residues. The germline V and J ends were trimmed by 0 bases and 5 bases, with 17 bases remaining between them. DNA for the CDR3: TGTGCCAGCAGTTTATCGAAGGCAGGGGTGAAGGACGAGCAGTACTTC. Its protein is CASSLSKAGVKDEQYF.

This CDR3 is CASLRTEGLEQYF. CDR3 bases: TGTGCCAGCCTACGGACGGAGGGCTTAGAGCAGTACTTC. V is TRBV6-6 and J is TRBJ2-7, with a tentative D call TRBD2 (6 bases). The V and J ends lost 8 bases and 7 bases respectively, with 18 bases between them. The CDR3 has 13 residues. The germline gives CDR1 MNHNY, CDR2 SVGAGI (reference sequence).

The J gene is TRBJ1-1, the V gene TRBV19, with 8 bases that match TRBD1. V shed 8 bases, J shed 3 bases, and the junction held 5 bases outside the gene matches. Germline values: CDR1 LNHDA, CDR2 SQIVND (reference sequence). There are 13 residues in the CDR3. The CDR3 nucleotides are TGTGCCAGTTACGACAGGGGAGACACTGAAGCTTTCTTT. Protein sequence: CASYDRGDTEAFF. Using reference TRBV19 and TRBJ1-1 for the parts outside the CDR3, the full variable domain is DGGITQSPKYLFRKEGQNVTLSCEQNLNHDAMYWYRQDPGQGLRLIYYSQIVNDFQKGDIAEGYSVSREKKESFPLTVTSAQKNPTAFYLCASYDRGDTEAFFGQGTRLTVV.

The rearrangement links TRBV2 to TRBJ1-2; 8 bases align to TRBD1. The CDR3 has 13 residues. The germline V gene encodes CDR1 SNHLY and CDR2 FYNNEI. Germline trimming cut 4 bases from V and 4 bases from J; bases unmatched to any gene: 2. As DNA, the CDR3 is TGTGCCAGCAGTGTGACAGGGGCCTATGGCTACACCTTC. It encodes CASSVTGAYGYTF.

The V and J genes are TRBV28 and TRBJ2-7; 7 bases are a match to TRBD2. Per germline, CDR1 MDHEN and CDR2 SYDVKM. The CDR3 runs 13 residues. The J segment lost 1 base and the V segment lost 6 bases, leaving 3 bases of the junction unmatched. This CDR3 reads CASRGGASYEQYF. The DNA of the CDR3 is TGTGCCAGCAGGGGAGGGGCGTCCTACGAGCAGTACTTC.

V usage is TRBV28 and J usage is TRBJ2-7; D is possibly TRBD2 (5 bases). The CDR3 is 16 residues long. The germline gives CDR1 MDHEN, CDR2 SYDVKM. V shed 5 bases and J shed 1 base, with 18 bases lying between them. Written as DNA, the CDR3 is TGTGCCAGCAGTCCCACCCGGCGGGTATGGTCCTACGAGCAGTACTTC. Its protein product is CASSPTRRVWSYEQYF.

The chain uses TRBV5-8 and TRBJ2-2; D may be TRBD2 (6 bases). Germline assignment: CDR1 SGHTS and CDR2 YDEGEE. The CDR3 consists of 17 residues. With 1 base removed from V and 1 base from J, the gap between germline ends came to 14 bases. CDR3 amino acids: CASSLILGGRNTGELFF. The CDR3 DNA reads as TGTGCCAGCAGCTTGATTCTGGGAGGCAGGAACACCGGGGAGCTGTTTTTT. The full variable domain, completed using reference TRBV5-8 and TRBJ2-2, is EAGVTQSPTHLIKTRGQQATLRCSPISGHTSVYWYQQALGLGLQFLLWYDEGEERNRGNFPPRFSGRQFPNYSSELNVNALELEDSALYLCASSLILGGRNTGELFFGEGSRLTVL.

The chain employs TRBV7-2 and TRBJ2-1; the D gene is possibly TRBD2 (5 bases). Deletions cut 2 bases from V and 8 bases from J, with 19 bases between. Germline CDR1 reads SGHTA; CDR2 reads FQGNSA. The length of the CDR3 is 16 residues. As DNA, the CDR3 is TGTGCCAGCAGCTTAAGGATAGCAACACTAGGATATGAGCAGTTCTTC. Protein product: CASSLRIATLGYEQFF.